The clone carrying this TCR beta chain was recorded many times. Its matching antigen is unknown. Building of the TCR beta libraries involved iRepertoire HTBI primers and Arm-PCR of CDR3 regions. TCRdb passed the multiplex PCR reads through MiXCR, listing each CDR3 protein once. This table holds around 230,000 distinct CDR3 sequences, 15% to 20% found once. The data belong to a study of regulatory T cells in long-lasting Graves disease. Findings and caveats of the study: Public clonotype sharing was higher in persistent than newly diagnosed patients.

Time point specified: newly diagnosed GD, antithyroid drugs for less than 3 months. PBMCs provided the RNA from which the TCR library was made. Patients met American Thyroid Association criteria for Graves' disease. Sequenced material: peripheral blood mononuclear cells (PBMCs), taken at new diagnosis, from a patient treated with antithyroid drugs. This TCR was sampled from a female donor with Graves disease.

The CDR3 sequence is CASSDDRWQTQYF. The CDR3 nucleotides are TGTGCCAGCAGTGACGACAGGTGGCAGACCCAGTACTTC. The chain joins TRBV2 to TRBJ2-5; a weak D match, TRBD1 (6 bases). The CDR3 is 13 residues long. Germline values: CDR1 SNHLY, CDR2 FYNNEI. V lost 3 bases, J lost 6 bases, and 11 bases lay in between.